Below are 21 T cell receptor beta chains sequenced from a single sample in a study of blood T cell repertoires in COVID-19 (dated by TCRdb to the early 2020s). Library preparation used the immunoSEQ multiplex PCR assay. Imported from immuneACCESS, the table was reduced by TCRdb to in-frame sequences with V and J called. These copies leave out some clones; in studies compared against another copy, an unresolved V gene accounts for under half, and the cause of the remainder is not known. The sample table records 150,000 to 160,000 clones; 75% to 90% of these occur just once. The leading ten clones occupy roughly 15% of the sample. The sequencing sample was made of peripheral blood. These receptors were collected from a woman in her thirties or forties with acute or convalescent COVID-19.

V is TRBV19 and J is TRBJ2-3, with TRBD1 identical over 8 bases. From germline, CDR1 is LNHDA and CDR2 SQIVND (reference sequence). J lost 3 bases, V lost 6 bases, and 5 bases had no gene match. This CDR3 has 14 amino acids. CDR3 amino acids: CASRGTGNTDTQYF. The CDR3 DNA sequence: TGTGCCAGTAGGGGGACAGGCAATACAGATACGCAGTATTTT.

The chain has TRBV11-2 and TRBJ2-7; tentative D call: TRBD1 (6 bases). Trimming took off 1 base at V and 3 bases at J, with 13 bases between the two ends. CDR3 length: 15 residues. The V gene's germline CDR1 is SGHAT and CDR2 FQNNGV. CDR3 nucleotide sequence: TGTGCCAGCAGCTTAGGGGGGCAGGGTAACTACGAGCAGTACTTC. Its translation: CASSLGGQGNYEQYF. Using reference TRBV11-2 and TRBJ2-7 for the parts outside the CDR3, the full variable domain is EAGVAQSPRYKIIEKRQSVAFWCNPISGHATLYWYQQILGQGPKLLIQFQNNGVVDDSQLPKDRFSAERLKGVDSTLKIQPAKLEDSAVYLCASSLGGQGNYEQYFGPGTRLTVT.

The V call is TRBV5-6, the J call TRBJ2-4; D may be TRBD1 (7 bases). The CDR3 sequence is 14 residues long. Germline lookup yields CDR1 SGHDT and CDR2 YYEEEE. Trimming shortened V by 0 bases and J by 8 bases, and 12 bases separated the two germline ends. The CDR3 DNA sequence: TGTGCCAGCAGCTTGGGGAGGGGGCTGGACATTCAGTACTTC. This gives the protein CASSLGRGLDIQYF.

This clone was recorded only once. This rearrangement joins TRBV5-1 to TRBJ1-5; D is undetermined. Germline assignment: CDR1 SGHRS and CDR2 YFSETQ. V lost 0 bases and J lost 3, with 7 bases in between. CDR3 size: 14 residues. For the CDR3, the DNA is TGCGCCAGCAGCTTGGGGGCAAACAATCAGCCCCAGCATTTT. Its protein product is CASSLGANNQPQHF.

V is TRBV25-1 and J is TRBJ2-3, with D unresolved. In germline, CDR1 is MGHDK, CDR2 SYGVNS. Trimming removed 8 bases at V and 5 bases at J, with 11 bases between. CDR3 length: 12 amino acids. CDR3 region: CASAQFQDTQYF. The DNA of the CDR3 is TGTGCCAGCGCCCAGTTTCAAGATACGCAGTATTTT.

The V gene is TRBV5-6, the J gene TRBJ2-6; 10 bases map to TRBD1. With 1 base clipped from V and 0 bases from J, the junction kept 7 bases outside the gene matches. The length of the CDR3 is 19 residues. Germline lookup yields CDR1 SGHDT and CDR2 YYEEEE. The CDR3 bases are TGTGCCAGCAGCTTGACCGGGACAGGGGAGGACTCTGGGGCCAACGTCCTGACTTTC. As protein: CASSLTGTGEDSGANVLTF.

The chain has TRBV6-6 and TRBJ2-1; no reliable D call. Trimming left V 2 bases short and J 5 bases short, with 4 bases between. CDR3 length: 12 residues. Germline V gene sequence: CDR1 MNHNY, CDR2 SVGAGI (reference sequence). The CDR3: CASSYPNNEQFF. DNA of the CDR3: TGTGCCAGCAGTTACCCTAACAATGAGCAGTTCTTC.

This chain connects TRBV11-1 to TRBJ2-7, with 8 bases identical to TRBD1. Looked up from germline, CDR1 is SGHAT and CDR2 is FQDESV (reference sequence). The CDR3 is made up of 15 amino acids. V shed 0 bases, J shed 6 bases, and the junction held 7 bases outside the gene matches. CDR3 sequence: CASSLALDRGGEQYF. As DNA, the CDR3 is TGTGCCAGCAGCTTAGCGCTTGACAGGGGCGGCGAGCAGTACTTC.

The genes are TRBV19 and TRBJ2-7; 7 bases are shared with TRBD2. The CDR3 spans 14 residues. Looked up from germline, CDR1 is LNHDA and CDR2 is SQIVND (reference sequence). Trimming at V came to 10 bases and at J to 5 bases, leaving 14 bases not matched to a gene. CDR3 amino acids: CATEKGGSWNEQYF. CDR3 in DNA: TGTGCCACCGAAAAAGGCGGGAGTTGGAACGAGCAGTACTTC.

The rearrangement links TRBV4-2 to TRBJ1-1; 7 positions match TRBD1. CDR3 size: 13 residues. CDR1 is LGHNA and CDR2 is YNFKEQ in the germline V gene. J was trimmed by 6 bases and V by 4 bases; bases with no gene match: 5. The CDR3 DNA follows: TGTGCCAGCAGCCTGGGACAGTGGGCTGAAGCTTTCTTT. Its translation: CASSLGQWAEAFF.

The chain's CDR3 is CASSLTGPVTGELFF. Written as DNA, the CDR3 is TGCGCCAGCAGCCTGACAGGGCCTGTCACCGGGGAGCTGTTTTTT. The chain carries TRBV5-1 and TRBJ2-2, with 7 bases identical to TRBD1. The ends lost 4 bases at V and 4 bases at J; junction bases unmatched: 7. Germline CDR1 SGHRS, CDR2 YFSETQ. This CDR3 region has 15 residues.

This clone occurred once. CDR3 DNA: TGTGCCAGCTCACCATTAAGGATCGGAGACGCCGGGGAGCTGTTTTTT. Translation: CASSPLRIGDAGELFF. The rearrangement joins TRBV18 to TRBJ2-2, with D unclear. V dropped 2 bases and J dropped 6 bases, with 16 bases sitting between them. CDR1 is KGHSH and CDR2 is LQKENI in the germline V gene. This CDR3 region has 16 residues. Filled out from reference TRBV18 and TRBJ2-2, the complete variable domain reads NAGVMQNPRHLVRRRGQEARLRCSPMKGHSHVYWYRQLPEEGLKFMVYLQKENIIDESGMPKERFSAEFPKEGPSILRIQQVVRGDSAAYFCASSPLRIGDAGELFFGEGSRLTVL.

The J gene is TRBJ2-1, the V gene TRBV9; perhaps TRBD2 as D (5 bases). The V end was cut by 1 base, the J end by 4 bases, with 12 bases between. The CDR3 has 15 residues. Germline V gene data show CDR1 as SGDLS and CDR2 as YYNGEE. The CDR3 DNA reads TGTGCCAGCAGCGTACTGGCGGGTTCATACAATGAGCAGTTCTTC. This gives the protein CASSVLAGSYNEQFF. Using reference TRBV9 and TRBJ2-1 for the parts outside the CDR3, the full variable domain is DSGVTQTPKHLITATGQRVTLRCSPRSGDLSVYWYQQSLDQGLQFLIQYYNGEERAKGNILERFSAQQFPDLHSELNLSSLELGDSALYFCASSVLAGSYNEQFFGPGTRLTVL.

The chain is built from TRBV23-1 and TRBJ2-5; 8 bases align to TRBD1. TRBV23-1 is an open reading frame, and its role is uncertain. V trimming: 1 base; J trimming: 2 bases; junction bases outside the gene matches: 3. The CDR3 is made up of 15 amino acids. The DNA for the CDR3 is TGCGCCAGCAGTCAATTCACAGGGGGTCAAGAGACCCAGTACTTC. Amino acids: CASSQFTGGQETQYF.

The chain couples TRBV6-5 to TRBJ2-1; 7 positions match TRBD2. Germline trimming cut 9 bases from V and 7 bases from J; bases unmatched to any gene: 3. CDR3 size: 11 residues. The germline V gene has CDR1 MNHEY and CDR2 SVGAGI. DNA of the CDR3: TGTGCCAGTGGAGCGGGAAATGAGCAGTTCTTC. Translation gives CASGAGNEQFF.

This clone appeared a single time. The genes are TRBV11-2 and TRBJ1-1; D remains unclear. The CDR3 is 14 residues long. The V and J ends lost 1 base and 5 bases respectively, with 11 bases between them. Per germline, CDR1 SGHAT and CDR2 FQNNGV. DNA of the CDR3: TGTGCCAGCAGCTTAGCCCCCCCCGGGACTGAAGCTTTCTTT. It translates to CASSLAPPGTEAFF.

The rearrangement uses TRBV6-5 and TRBJ2-3, with 10 nucleotides matching TRBD2. The V gene end was trimmed by 9 bases and the J gene end by 3 bases; junction bases not matched to a gene: 3. The CDR3 consists of 13 residues. Germline V lookup: CDR1 MNHEY, CDR2 SVGAGI. In nucleotides, the CDR3 is TGTGCCAGTTATAGCGGGGGGACAGATACGCAGTATTTT. This gives the protein CASYSGGTDTQYF.

The gene calls are TRBV28 and TRBJ1-3; maybe TRBD1 (5 bases). V lost 5 bases and J 0 bases, leaving 8 bases between the germline ends. From germline, CDR1 is MDHEN and CDR2 SYDVKM. This CDR3 has 14 residues. The CDR3, as DNA: TGTGCCAGCAGTGTTCAGGGCTCTGGAAACACCATATATTTT. Encoded protein: CASSVQGSGNTIYF.

This clone occurred a few times. The chain combines TRBV19 with TRBJ1-1, with 8 bases aligning to TRBD1. The CDR3 has 14 residues. Losses at the gene ends were 7 bases for V and 4 bases for J; bases not matched to a gene: 8. Germline V CDR1 and CDR2: LNHDA, SQIVND (reference sequence). This chain's CDR3 is CASNSWGTGTEAFF. The CDR3 DNA sequence: TGTGCCAGTAATTCTTGGGGGACAGGCACTGAAGCTTTCTTT.

V gene TRBV11-1 combines with J gene TRBJ1-6; 9 bases align to TRBD1. J lost 9 bases, V lost 5 bases, and 5 bases had no gene match. The length of the CDR3 is 14 residues. The germline gives CDR1 SGHAT, CDR2 FQDESV (reference sequence). The CDR3, as DNA: TGTGCCAGCAGCCTTAGGACAGGGGTTTCACCCCTCCACTTT. It is translated as CASSLRTGVSPLHF.

The chain employs TRBV2 and TRBJ2-7; D unclear. Trimming removed 6 bases from V and 2 bases from J, with 5 bases in between. CDR1 is SNHLY, CDR2 FYNNEI, per germline. CDR3 length equals 11 residues. This CDR3 reads CASSEAYEQYF. For the CDR3, the DNA is TGTGCCAGCAGCGAGGCCTACGAGCAGTACTTC.